Below are 15 T cell receptor beta chains sequenced from a single sample in a study of cytotoxic CD8 clonotypes in ibrutinib-treated CLL. Repertoires were generated with immunoSEQ multiplex PCR, while TCRdb's copy carries only in-frame clones and drops some. Among approximately 130,000 clones listed, 84% were seen once. Sequenced material: PBMCs, taken after 24 months of ibrutinib treatment. These receptors originate from a human donor with chronic lymphocytic leukemia.

The CDR3 reads CASTHPGAGSEQYF. The CDR3 nucleotides read TGTGCCAGCACCCACCCGGGGGCTGGCTCCGAGCAGTACTTC. The V gene is TRBV6-5, the J gene TRBJ2-7; the D call may be TRBD1 or TRBD2 (6 bases each). The V gene lost 7 bases and the J gene lost 6 bases, with 19 bases spanning the gap. Germline CDR1 MNHEY, CDR2 SVGAGI. The CDR3 contains 14 residues.

The rearrangement joins TRBV7-9 to TRBJ1-5, with D tentatively TRBD1 (6 bases). The germline gives CDR1 SEHNR, CDR2 FQNEAQ (reference sequence). CDR3 size: 16 residues. Trimming cost V 2 bases and J 1 base, with 12 bases left between them. The CDR3 here is CASSLTQGLSNQPQHF. The CDR3 DNA follows: TGTGCCAGCAGCTTAACACAGGGTTTGAGCAATCAGCCCCAGCATTTT. Full variable domain (remainder filled in from reference TRBV7-9 and TRBJ1-5): DTGVSQNPRHKITKRGQNVTFRCDPISEHNRLYWYRQTLGQGPEFLTYFQNEAQLEKSRLLSDRFSAERPKGSFSTLEIQRTEQGDSAMYLCASSLTQGLSNQPQHFGDGTRLSIL.

The chain uses TRBV9 and TRBJ1-6, with D unresolved. This CDR3 is 14 amino acids long. With 3 bases removed from V and 11 bases from J, the gap between germline ends came to 15 bases. The germline gives CDR1 SGDLS, CDR2 YYNGEE. Here the CDR3 reads CASSALTFGAPLHF. CDR3 coding DNA: TGTGCCAGCAGCGCCCTGACATTTGGCGCACCCCTCCACTTT.

The chain recombines TRBV5-1 with TRBJ2-3; D gene uncertain. Germline V gene data show CDR1 as SGHRS and CDR2 as YFSETQ. CDR3 length equals 15 residues. Trimming removed 0 bases from V and 0 bases from J, with 8 bases in between. The chain's CDR3 is CASSLESVSTDTQYF. CDR3 in DNA: TGCGCCAGCAGCTTGGAGTCAGTTAGCACAGATACGCAGTATTTT. The full variable domain, completed using reference TRBV5-1 and TRBJ2-3, is KAGVTQTPRYLIKTRGQQVTLSCSPISGHRSVSWYQQTPGQGLQFLFEYFSETQRNKGNFPGRFSGRQFSNSRSEMNVSTLELGDSALYLCASSLESVSTDTQYFGPGTRLTVL.

The CDR3 DNA sequence: TGCGCCAGCAGCTTGGTTCAGGGGGCTAACTATGGCTACACCTTC. Its protein product is CASSLVQGANYGYTF. The V and J genes are TRBV5-1 and TRBJ1-2; TRBD1 matches 7 bases. The CDR3 has 15 amino acids. In germline, CDR1 is SGHRS, CDR2 YFSETQ. The V segment lost 0 bases and the J segment 0 bases; nucleotides outside the gene matches: 2.

This chain uses TRBV5-1 with TRBJ1-2; 7 bases map to TRBD1. With V trimmed by 4 bases and J by 4 bases, 4 bases remained unmatched. CDR1 and CDR2 from the germline V gene are SGHRS and YFSETQ. This CDR3 has 13 residues. The CDR3 region has the DNA TGCGCCAGCAGCCCGGACAGGCCCTATGGCTACACCTTC. This sequence encodes CASSPDRPYGYTF.

The V and J genes are TRBV27 and TRBJ1-4; 7 bases are a match to TRBD1. Germline-derived CDR1 and CDR2 are MNHEY and SMNVEV (reference sequence). Trimming at V came to 5 bases and at J to 10 bases, leaving 13 bases not matched to a gene. This CDR3 contains 15 residues. The CDR3 DNA reads as TGTGCCAGCAGTCCCCGGGGACAGAGGGTCATAAAACTGTTTTTT. This gives the protein CASSPRGQRVIKLFF.

In this sample, this clone turned up once. The chain employs TRBV5-6 and TRBJ2-7; 10 positions agree with TRBD1. Germline V gives CDR1 SGHDT, CDR2 YYEEEE. V gave up 4 bases and J gave up 2 bases; unmatched junction bases: 6. CDR3 length equals 15 residues. Written as DNA, the CDR3 is TGTGCCAGCAGCCCGGGGACAGGGGCCACCTACGAGCAGTACTTC. Translated, it gives CASSPGTGATYEQYF. The entire variable domain, with the rest obtained from reference TRBV5-6 and TRBJ2-7, is as follows: DAGVTQSPTHLIKTRGQQVTLRCSPKSGHDTVSWYQQALGQGPQFIFQYYEEEERQRGNFPDRFSGHQFPNYSSELNVNALLLGDSALYLCASSPGTGATYEQYFGPGTRLTVT.

V and J are TRBV12-5 and TRBJ2-2; a possible D gene is TRBD1 (6 bases). The length of the CDR3 is 15 residues. CDR1 is LGHNT and CDR2 is FRNRAP in the germline V gene. V lost 6 bases, J lost 7 bases, and 18 bases lay in between. The CDR3 is CASGPGQPEGGELFF. In nucleotides, the CDR3 is TGTGCTAGTGGCCCCGGACAGCCCGAGGGCGGGGAGCTGTTTTTT.

The chain joins TRBV7-9 to TRBJ1-2, with a weak D call TRBD1 (6 bases). Trimming shortened V by 5 bases and J by 5 bases, and 27 bases separated the two germline ends. The CDR3 totals 18 residues. Germline loops: CDR1 SEHNR, CDR2 FQNEAQ (reference sequence). The CDR3 spells CASSRRAQQGQKKYGYTF. The CDR3 region has the DNA TGTGCCAGCAGCCGAAGAGCCCAACAGGGCCAAAAGAAATATGGCTACACCTTC.

This sequence joins TRBV6-1 and TRBJ1-4; 11 bases are a match to TRBD1. The length of the CDR3 is 14 residues. Germline CDR1 and CDR2: MNHNS and SASEGT. J gave up 8 bases and V 6 bases, and 5 bases lay outside the gene matches. The CDR3 spells CASRGTGGGEKLFF. In DNA, the CDR3 is TGTGCCAGCAGGGGGACAGGGGGAGGCGAAAAACTGTTTTTT.

The gene calls are TRBV5-1 and TRBJ1-1; D unclear. Germline V CDR1 and CDR2: SGHRS, YFSETQ. Trimming removed 0 bases from V and 1 base from J, with 7 bases in between. This CDR3 has 14 amino acids. CDR3 sequence: CASSLAPENTEAFF. The CDR3 bases are TGCGCCAGCAGCTTGGCGCCAGAGAACACTGAAGCTTTCTTT.

The chain carries TRBV2 and TRBJ1-6; D remains ambiguous. This CDR3 contains 11 residues. V lost 4 bases, J lost 9 bases, and 4 bases lay in between. Germline V CDR1 and CDR2: SNHLY, FYNNEI. In nucleotides, the CDR3 is TGTGCCAGCAGTGTAACTTCACCCCTCCACTTT. This codes for CASSVTSPLHF.

The chain has TRBV30 and TRBJ1-5; 9 nucleotides align to TRBD1. CDR1 is GTSNPN, CDR2 SVGIG, per germline (reference sequence). V shed 5 bases and J 5 bases; nucleotides not matched to a gene: 7. The CDR3 is 14 amino acids. The CDR3 sequence: CAWSTGGPDQPQHF. The CDR3 region has the DNA TGTGCCTGGTCAACAGGGGGCCCGGATCAGCCCCAGCATTTT. The variable domain in full, with the rest retrieved from reference TRBV30 and TRBJ1-5, is SQTIHQWPATLVQPVGSPLSLECTVEGTSNPNLYWYRQAAGRGLQLLFYSVGIGQISSEVPQNLSASRPQDRQFILSSKKLLLSDSGFYLCAWSTGGPDQPQHFGDGTRLSIL.

V is TRBV7-2 and J is TRBJ2-2; D ambiguous. Germline loops: CDR1 SGHTA, CDR2 FQGNSA. The V end was cut by 1 base, the J end by 5 bases, with 5 bases between. This CDR3 has 13 residues. This CDR3 is CASSLGRTGELFF. The CDR3 DNA reads TGTGCCAGCAGCTTAGGTAGAACCGGGGAGCTGTTTTTT.